These T cell receptor beta chains were read from a single sample in a study of cytomegalovirus exposure and HLA in healthy donors. TCRdb's table, derived via immunoSEQ multiplex PCR, lists solely in-frame clones and lacks some. The table includes about 220,000 clones, about 81% detected once. Sequenced: PBMCs. The origin of the receptors is a man aged 35 to 55 in good health and CMV-seropositive. Each CDR3 is given with its conserved first and last residue. The D gene is left open where the match is weak. Where a row states a size, it is once, few, many or the class of an expanded clone; other rows omit it.

clone_size: -
v_call: TRBV6-4
j_call: TRBJ1-1
d_call: -
cdr3_aa: CASSEAAGTESFF
cdr3_nt: TGTGCCAGCAGCGAGGCTGCAGGGACTGAATCTTTCTTT

clone_size: few
v_call: TRBV6-1
j_call: TRBJ1-1
d_call: TRBD1
cdr3_aa: CASSAPSQGAATEAFF
cdr3_nt: TGTGCCAGCAGTGCCCCATCTCAGGGGGCGGCGACTGAAGCTTTCTTT

clone_size: -
v_call: TRBV18
j_call: TRBJ1-2
d_call: -
cdr3_aa: CASSPVKDSIYGYTF
cdr3_nt: TGTGCCAGCTCACCGGTTAAGGACAGCATCTATGGCTACACCTTC

clone_size: -
v_call: TRBV9
j_call: TRBJ1-5
d_call: -
cdr3_aa: CASSGGDQPQHF
cdr3_nt: TGTGCCAGCAGCGGAGGCGATCAGCCCCAGCATTTT

clone_size: -
v_call: TRBV6-1
j_call: TRBJ1-1
d_call: -
cdr3_aa: CASSPSGQPNTEAFF
cdr3_nt: TGTGCCAGCAGTCCGTCCGGACAGCCGAACACTGAAGCTTTCTTT

clone_size: -
v_call: TRBV30
j_call: TRBJ1-5
d_call: -
cdr3_aa: CAWNPGRGSNQPQHF
cdr3_nt: TGTGCCTGGAACCCCGGCAGGGGTAGCAATCAGCCCCAGCATTTT

clone_size: -
v_call: TRBV11-3
j_call: TRBJ2-3
d_call: TRBD1
cdr3_aa: CASSLGLTGGAEDTQYF
cdr3_nt: TGTGCCAGCAGCTTAGGTCTGACAGGGGGCGCCGAAGATACGCAGTATTTT

clone_size: -
v_call: TRBV27
j_call: TRBJ2-7
d_call: -
cdr3_aa: CASSLNAGIAYEQYF
cdr3_nt: TGTGCCAGCAGTTTGAACGCGGGGATCGCCTACGAGCAGTACTTC

clone_size: -
v_call: TRBV9
j_call: TRBJ2-3
d_call: -
cdr3_aa: CASSVVAWDTQYF
cdr3_nt: TGTGCCAGCAGCGTAGTCGCGTGGGATACGCAGTATTTT

clone_size: -
v_call: TRBV29-1
j_call: TRBJ1-3
d_call: -
cdr3_aa: CSVRQSSGNTIYF
cdr3_nt: TGCAGCGTTAGACAATCCTCTGGAAACACCATATATTTT

clone_size: -
v_call: TRBV5-4
j_call: TRBJ1-2
d_call: -
cdr3_aa: CASRTTVNYGYTF
cdr3_nt: TGTGCCAGCAGAACGACAGTGAACTATGGCTACACCTTC

clone_size: -
v_call: TRBV6-5
j_call: TRBJ2-4
d_call: TRBD2
cdr3_aa: CASSPLAGAKNIQYF
cdr3_nt: TGTGCCAGCAGCCCACTAGCGGGAGCCAAAAACATTCAGTACTTC